Following are 28 T cell receptor beta chains from one sample sequenced in a study of radiation and T cells in renal cell carcinoma. Time point meaning: blood 2 weeks post-SBRT. Treatment noted: 15 Gy SBRT to primary tumor, nephrectomy 4 weeks later. Sequencing was performed with immunoSEQ multiplex PCR; in TCRdb, only in-frame clones are kept and a portion is missing. The sample includes roughly 120,000 clones, 75% to 85% of them seen just once. The specimen comprised blood, sampled from a patient whose treatment included radiotherapy and nephrectomy. The source of these receptors is a woman aged 60-70 years with renal cell carcinoma.

The chain uses TRBV27 and TRBJ1-2, with TRBD1 as a possible D gene (5 bases). The germline V and J ends were trimmed by 4 bases and 7 bases, with 16 bases remaining between them. Germline CDR1 is MNHEY and CDR2 is SMNVEV (reference sequence). The CDR3 is 14 residues long. The chain's CDR3 is CASSSPGPQRGYTF. The CDR3 region has the DNA TGTGCCAGCAGTTCCCCAGGGCCCCAGCGTGGCTACACCTTC.

This clone was counted a few times. This rearrangement joins TRBV29-1 to TRBJ1-1, with a tentative D call TRBD1 (5 bases). This CDR3 has 11 residues. Germline loops: CDR1 SQVTM, CDR2 ANQGSEA. V was clipped by 6 bases and J by 3 bases, with 8 bases between them. The CDR3 here is CSVDRDTEAFF. CDR3 DNA: TGCAGCGTCGACAGAGACACTGAAGCTTTCTTT.

About this clone: Other DNA sequences within the sample encode an identical CDR3. The V call is TRBV7-2, the J call TRBJ2-3; 14 nucleotides align to TRBD2. CDR1 is SGHTA and CDR2 is FQGNSA in the germline V gene. Trimming cost V 5 bases and J 1 base; bases outside gene matches: 2. The CDR3 extends over 16 amino acids. CDR3 sequence: CASSLGLAGGTDTQYF. The CDR3 DNA is TGTGCCAGCAGCCTGGGACTAGCGGGGGGCACAGATACGCAGTATTTT.

Turning to this clone: Relative to the germline gene, one junction end is altered; a read error may explain this. The chain combines TRBV2 with TRBJ2-7; 9 bases align to TRBD1. Germline assignment: CDR1 SNHLY and CDR2 FYNNEI. This CDR3 comprises 10 residues. The CDR3 is CASSGDRALF. DNA for the CDR3: TGTGCCAGCAGTGGGGACAGGGCCTTATTC. Based on the CDR3 plus reference TRBV2 and TRBJ2-7, the full variable domain is EPEVTQTPSHQVTQMGQEVILRCVPISNHLYFYWYRQILGQKVEFLVSFYNNEISEKSEIFDDQFSVERPDGSNFTLKIRSTKLEDSAMYFCASSGDRALFGPGTRLTVT.

The rearrangement links TRBV29-1 to TRBJ1-1; possible D gene TRBD1, 5 bases. In germline, CDR1 is SQVTM, CDR2 ANQGSEA. The CDR3 extends over 13 amino acids. Trimming cost V 6 bases and J 1 base, with 12 bases left between them. CDR3 in amino acids: CSVREGRNTEAFF. In nucleotides, the CDR3 is TGCAGCGTGAGGGAGGGGAGGAACACTGAAGCTTTCTTT.

V is TRBV30 and J is TRBJ2-7; D gene uncertain. Germline CDR1 GTSNPN, CDR2 SVGIG (reference sequence). V gave up 0 bases and J gave up 4 bases, with 7 bases separating them. The CDR3 has 12 residues. Here the CDR3 reads CAWSVGRYEQYF. CDR3 sequence (DNA): TGTGCCTGGAGTGTAGGGCGGTACGAGCAGTACTTC.

The rearrangement uses TRBV28 and TRBJ1-1; 8 nucleotides agree with TRBD1. CDR3 length equals 13 residues. The V gene's germline CDR1 is MDHEN and CDR2 SYDVKM. V lost 5 bases to trimming and J lost 5 bases; unmatched junction nucleotides: 4. Here the CDR3 DNA reads TGTGCCAGCAGTCGGACAGGGTTGACTGAAGCTTTCTTT. It translates to CASSRTGLTEAFF.

This chain uses TRBV11-3 with TRBJ2-1; D is perhaps TRBD1 (6 bases). The CDR3 runs 13 residues. V dropped 4 bases and J dropped 4 bases, with 8 bases sitting between them. Germline CDR1 is SGHNT and CDR2 is YENEEA. The chain's CDR3 is CASSSGQYNEQFF. The CDR3 nucleotides read TGTGCCAGCAGCTCCGGACAGTACAATGAGCAGTTCTTC.

The chain uses TRBV7-8 and TRBJ1-3; TRBD1 is a possible D gene (6 bases). V was cut by 2 bases and J by 0 bases, with 11 bases left in between. CDR3 length equals 16 residues. Germline V gene data show CDR1 as SGHVS and CDR2 as FQNEAQ. The CDR3 DNA reads TGTGCCAGCAGCTTATATACAGGGTACTCTGGAAACACCATATATTTT. This codes for CASSLYTGYSGNTIYF.

This clone was counted ten times or more. The chain has TRBV29-1 and TRBJ1-1, with D unclear. The V end lost 4 bases, the J end lost 6 bases, and 6 bases lay between the germline ends. Germline CDR1 and CDR2: SQVTM and ANQGSEA. The CDR3 has 10 amino acids. CDR3 bases: TGCAGCGTTGTTTTATCTGAAGCTTTCTTT. This codes for CSVVLSEAFF.

This clone was counted a single time. V gene TRBV5-4 combines with J gene TRBJ1-2; D not certain. There are 11 residues in the CDR3. Looked up from germline, CDR1 is SGHNT and CDR2 is YYREEE (reference sequence). V was clipped by 1 base and J by 2 bases, with 0 bases between them. The CDR3 coding sequence is TGTGCCAGCAGCTTGAACTATGGCTACACCTTC. Residues: CASSLNYGYTF.

V is TRBV28 and J is TRBJ2-7, with D unresolved. V was cut by 4 bases and J by 5 bases, with 3 bases left in between. CDR1 and CDR2 (germline): MDHEN, SYDVKM. This CDR3 region has 10 residues. CDR3 bases: TGTGCCAGCAGTTCCCACGAGCAGTACTTC. Translation: CASSSHEQYF.

V usage is TRBV27 and J usage is TRBJ1-1; D is unresolved. There are 14 residues in the CDR3. The V gene lost 2 bases and the J gene lost 0 bases, with 7 bases spanning the gap. CDR1 and CDR2 (germline): MNHEY, SMNVEV (reference sequence). CDR3 sequence reads: CASSLSIMNTEAFF. The CDR3 coding sequence is TGTGCCAGCAGTTTAAGCATAATGAACACTGAAGCTTTCTTT.

The gene calls are TRBV5-4 and TRBJ2-3; TRBD2 agrees at 11 bases. The CDR3 length is 15 residues. Per the germline V gene, CDR1 is SGHNT and CDR2 is YYREEE (reference sequence). The J segment lost 5 bases and the V segment lost 3 bases, leaving 5 bases of the junction unmatched. CDR3 coding DNA: TGTGCCAGCAGCTCCTTAGCGGGAGGGCGAGATACGCAGTATTTT. Protein product: CASSSLAGGRDTQYF.

V and J are TRBV11-2 and TRBJ2-1; D remains ambiguous. The CDR3 is made up of 14 amino acids. V lost 6 bases and J lost 3, with 12 bases in between. Germline loops: CDR1 SGHAT, CDR2 FQNNGV. The CDR3 loop is CASRPTVGYNEQFF. CDR3 coding DNA: TGTGCCAGCAGACCAACTGTGGGCTACAATGAGCAGTTCTTC. The complete variable domain, with remaining parts taken from reference TRBV11-2 and TRBJ2-1, reads EAGVAQSPRYKIIEKRQSVAFWCNPISGHATLYWYQQILGQGPKLLIQFQNNGVVDDSQLPKDRFSAERLKGVDSTLKIQPAKLEDSAVYLCASRPTVGYNEQFFGPGTRLTVL.

The J gene is TRBJ2-2, the V gene TRBV6-6, with D perhaps TRBD1 (6 bases). This CDR3 contains 15 residues. CDR1 is MNHNY and CDR2 is SVGAGI in the germline V gene (reference sequence). Trimming removed 2 bases at V and 4 bases at J, with 11 bases between. CDR3 sequence (DNA): TGTGCCAGCAGTTACAGGCAGGGGACCACCGGGGAGCTGTTTTTT. It yields the protein CASSYRQGTTGELFF.

As DNA, the CDR3 is TGTGCCAGCAGTTACGGTGGGCAGGGTGCATACGAGCAGTACTTC. Encoded protein: CASSYGGQGAYEQYF. V usage is TRBV6-5 and J usage is TRBJ2-5; weak D call: TRBD1 (5 bases). The J call is uncertain, as TRBJ2-7 better fits the DNA end. The CDR3 loop spans 15 amino acids. CDR1 is MNHEY and CDR2 is SVGAGI in the germline V gene.

CDR3 nucleotide sequence: TGTGCCAGCAGCCCTCAGGGGAGGAGTCGCGCCTACGAGCAGTACTTC. Protein product: CASSPQGRSRAYEQYF. The gene calls are TRBV14 and TRBJ2-7, with D perhaps matching TRBD1 or TRBD2 (6 bases each). This CDR3 comprises 16 residues. V was trimmed by 4 bases and J by 2 bases, leaving 18 bases between them. CDR1 and CDR2 from the germline V gene are SGHDN and FVKESK.

Only one count was recorded for this clone. The gene calls are TRBV7-6 and TRBJ2-7, with D maybe TRBD2 (5 bases). CDR1 and CDR2 from the germline V gene are SGHVS and FNYEAQ. This CDR3 spans 15 amino acids. The germline V and J ends were trimmed by 0 bases and 2 bases, with 11 bases remaining between them. In DNA, the CDR3 is TGTGCCAGCAGCTTAGCGGACTTGAAGACCTACGAGCAGTACTTC. Protein sequence: CASSLADLKTYEQYF.

The CDR3 region has the DNA TGTGCCAGCAGCTTGCCGGGACTAGCGGGGGGAGGGGAGCAGTTCTTC. Translated: CASSLPGLAGGGEQFF. The rearrangement uses TRBV7-9 and TRBJ2-1; 15 bases map to TRBD2. Trimming removed 3 bases from V and 10 bases from J; junction bases left unmatched: 7. The CDR3 is made up of 16 amino acids. The germline CDR1 and CDR2 sequences are SEHNR and FQNEAQ (reference sequence).

The CDR3 coding sequence is TGTGCCAGCAACCGGGACAGGGAGATCGGTGAGCAGTTCTTC. This translates into CASNRDREIGEQFF. The chain links TRBV6-1 to TRBJ2-1; 9 positions match TRBD1. CDR1 MNHNS and CDR2 SASEGT come from the germline V gene. The V and J ends lost 7 bases and 9 bases, in that order; junction bases with no gene match: 10. This CDR3 region has 14 residues.

The V call is TRBV5-4, the J call TRBJ2-3; no clear D. Germline assignment: CDR1 SGHNT and CDR2 YYREEE (reference sequence). V lost 4 bases and J lost 3, with 18 bases in between. The CDR3 runs to 16 residues. CDR3 nucleotides: TGTGCCAGCAGCCTACCTACTACCCTTGGGACAGATACGCAGTATTTT. It specifies CASSLPTTLGTDTQYF.

The CDR3: CASSKGLTDTQYF. CDR3 coding DNA: TGTGCCAGCAGCAAGGGACTAACAGATACGCAGTATTTT. The V call is TRBV7-3, the J call TRBJ2-3; 7 bases align to TRBD2. Germline V gene lookup returns CDR1 SGHTA and CDR2 FQGTGA. The CDR3 totals 13 residues. V lost 5 bases and J lost 3; bases outside the gene matches: 2.

The chain has TRBV2 and TRBJ2-1, with a tentative D call TRBD1 (5 bases). The CDR3 is made up of 13 amino acids. V was clipped by 6 bases and J by 6 bases, with 12 bases between them. Germline CDR1 and CDR2: SNHLY and FYNNEI. The CDR3 DNA follows: TGTGCCAGCAGCGCGGACATAGGCAATGAGCAGTTCTTC. Translated, it gives CASSADIGNEQFF.

This clone was recorded a few times. The chain joins TRBV6-5 to TRBJ2-2; tentative D call: TRBD2 (6 bases). V lost 10 bases and J 5 bases, leaving 14 bases between the germline ends. CDR1 MNHEY and CDR2 SVGAGI come from the germline V gene. CDR3 length: 13 residues. CDR3 coding DNA: TGTGCCACCACGGCGGGGATAACCGGGGAGCTGTTTTTT. This codes for CATTAGITGELFF.

This clone appeared a single time. The gene calls are TRBV18 and TRBJ1-1, with D possibly being TRBD1 (5 bases). Trimming pared 0 bases from V and 0 bases from J, leaving 14 bases between. This CDR3 has 17 amino acids. Germline loops: CDR1 KGHSH, CDR2 LQKENI. The CDR3 region is CASSPPAGGLLNTEAFF. CDR3 DNA: TGTGCCAGCTCACCACCGGCGGGGGGTCTTTTGAACACTGAAGCTTTCTTT. Looking up the rest from reference TRBV18 and TRBJ1-1 gives the full variable domain: NAGVMQNPRHLVRRRGQEARLRCSPMKGHSHVYWYRQLPEEGLKFMVYLQKENIIDESGMPKERFSAEFPKEGPSILRIQQVVRGDSAAYFCASSPPAGGLLNTEAFFGQGTRLTVV.

The gene calls are TRBV14 and TRBJ2-2; D perhaps matches TRBD2 (5 bases). The CDR3 is made up of 14 amino acids. Per germline, CDR1 SGHDN and CDR2 FVKESK. The germline V and J ends were trimmed by 4 bases and 4 bases, with 10 bases remaining between them. CDR3 nucleotide sequence: TGTGCCAGCAGCCCGCGGGCCGGCACCGGGGAGCTGTTTTTT. This translates into CASSPRAGTGELFF.

The genes are TRBV7-9 and TRBJ2-5; maybe TRBD1 (6 bases). This CDR3 is built from 14 residues. The V end lost 4 bases, the J end lost 1 base, and 10 bases lay between the germline ends. Germline V gives CDR1 SEHNR, CDR2 FQNEAQ (reference sequence). CDR3 in amino acids: CASSSTGTQETQYF. CDR3 bases: TGTGCCAGCAGCTCTACAGGGACCCAAGAGACCCAGTACTTC.